The rows below give T cell receptor beta chains drawn from one sample of a study of CD8 T cells in Susac syndrome. TCRdb reanalysed the immunoSEQ multiplex PCR reads using MiXCR and keeps one entry per CDR3 protein. The table has approximately 220,000 distinct CDR3 sequences, around nine tenths seen once. Sequencing input: CD8+ T cells from PBMCs. Every receptor here comes from a human donor with multiple sclerosis. The CDR3 runs from the conserved cysteine through the conserved F or W. A D gene is named only where the DNA matches it firmly. The size of a clone is reported for some rows only, either as once, few or many, or as a class for expanded clones.

TGCAGCGTTGAGGTTGGGACTAGCGGTTACGAGCAGTACTTC,CSVEVGTSGYEQYF,NA,TRBD2,TRBV29-1,TRBJ2-7
TGTGCCAGCAGCGTGGACACCATACCCTCCAATGAGCAGTTCTTC,CASSVDTIPSNEQFF,NA,NA,TRBV9,TRBJ2-1
TGCGCCAGCAGCCTGGAGGGGCAGGGTTGGACCGGGGAGCTGTTTTTT,CASSLEGQGWTGELFF,NA,NA,TRBV5-1,TRBJ2-2
TGTGCCAGCAGCAGCAACGTCCCGGGACTAGCGGGAGTGGAAGGGACGGAGACCCAGTACTTC,CASSSNVPGLAGVEGTETQYF,NA,TRBD2,TRBV7-8,TRBJ2-5
TGTGCCAGCAGCTTACAGGGGAGTTCACCCCTCCACTTT,CASSLQGSSPLHF,NA,TRBD1,TRBV5-4,TRBJ1-6
TGTGCACAGGGGGCTCCTTGGGACAATGAGCAGTTCTTC,CAQGAPWDNEQFF,NA,TRBD1,TRBV12-3/TRBV12-4,TRBJ2-1
TGTGCCTGGAGTGTAGCACTAGCGGTTAGCACAGATACGCAGTATTTT,CAWSVALAVSTDTQYF,NA,TRBD2,TRBV30,TRBJ2-3
TGTGCCACCAGCAGAGATCTCGGGAGCAATCAGCCCCAGCATTTT,CATSRDLGSNQPQHF,NA,NA,TRBV15,TRBJ1-5
TGTGCCAGCAGACCCGGGACGGGCTTCTATGGCTACACCTTC,CASRPGTGFYGYTF,NA,NA,TRBV25-1,TRBJ1-2
TGTGCCAGCAGCCCCCAAGAGGGGGTATACAATGAGCAGTTCTTC,CASSPQEGVYNEQFF,NA,NA,TRBV12-3/TRBV12-4,TRBJ2-1
TGCGCCAGCAGCCCGGGGACAGTCCAAGAGACCCAGTACTTC,CASSPGTVQETQYF,NA,TRBD1,TRBV4-1,TRBJ2-5
TGCGCCAGCAGCCAAAACCATGGGGCAGGCCCGGATGGCTACACCTTC,CASSQNHGAGPDGYTF,NA,NA,TRBV4-1,TRBJ1-2
TGTGCCAGCAGCTTTGCCTTCGAGCAGTACTTC,CASSFAFEQYF,NA,NA,TRBV7-2,TRBJ2-7
TGTGCCAGCAGCTTAACCGCGGGCGGAGAGACCCAGTACTTC,CASSLTAGGETQYF,NA,NA,TRBV7-3,TRBJ2-5
TGCGCCAGCAGCTTGTTGGGTCAGGGCAGTCCCGGCTACAATGAGCAGTTCTTC,CASSLLGQGSPGYNEQFF,NA,NA,TRBV5-1,TRBJ2-1
TGCGCCAGCAGCTTGGTACCGGGACCGAACACTGAAGCTTTCTTT,CASSLVPGPNTEAFF,NA,NA,TRBV5-1,TRBJ1-1
TGTGCCAGCTGGGCAGCGGCTTACAATGAGCAGTTCTTC,CASWAAAYNEQFF,NA,NA,TRBV7-9,TRBJ2-1
TGCGCCAGCAGCCGGACCGTTGCCAGGGAAGATACGCAGTATTTT,CASSRTVAREDTQYF,NA,NA,TRBV4-1,TRBJ2-3
TGTGCCAGCAGCTTGACGGAGCGCACAGATACGCAGTATTTT,CASSLTERTDTQYF,NA,NA,TRBV5-8,TRBJ2-3
TGTGCCAGCAGCTTTAACCCCCAGGGGTCCAGCACAGATACGCAGTATTTT,CASSFNPQGSSTDTQYF,NA,NA,TRBV7-9,TRBJ2-3
TGTGCCACCTCGGCCGGGGAGACCCAGTACTTC,CATSAGETQYF,NA,NA,TRBV24-1,TRBJ2-5
TGTGCCAGTAGTCCCACAGGGCTGGAAGAGACCCAGTACTTC,CASSPTGLEETQYF,NA,NA,TRBV19,TRBJ2-5
TGCCCTCGGCGGACTGAAGCTTTCTTT,CPRRTEAFF,NA,NA,TRBV19,TRBJ1-1
TGTGCCAGTAGTATAGATTGGGGACTCCAAGAGACCCAGTACTTC,CASSIDWGLQETQYF,NA,NA,TRBV19,TRBJ2-5
TGTGCCAGCAGTTTGTGGGTAGCGGGAAGCACAGATACGCAGTATTTT,CASSLWVAGSTDTQYF,NA,TRBD2,TRBV12-3/TRBV12-4,TRBJ2-3
TGTGCCACCAGCAGAGATTGGCGGGAAGGCTACACCTTC,CATSRDWREGYTF,NA,NA,TRBV15,TRBJ1-2
TGTGCCAGCAGCGCAGCTGGACAGGGCGGCGGGGAGCTGTTTTTT,CASSAAGQGGGELFF,NA,TRBD1,TRBV7-6,TRBJ2-2
TGTGCCAGTAGTATAGGGGACAGGGACCCCTACGAGCAGTACTTC,CASSIGDRDPYEQYF,once,TRBD1,TRBV19,TRBJ2-7
TGTGCCAGCAGTTCCGACAGCGGGGGGGCCCTCATCTATGAGCAGTTCTTC,CASSSDSGGALIYEQFF,NA,TRBD2,TRBV6-5,TRBJ2-1
TGTGCCAGCAGCCCCTCGGGCAGCAATCAGCCCCAGCATTTT,CASSPSGSNQPQHF,NA,NA,TRBV9,TRBJ1-5
TGTGCCAGCAGTGACCTCACGCTTCGGGTCACCTACGAGCAGTACTTC,CASSDLTLRVTYEQYF,NA,NA,TRBV28,TRBJ2-7
TGTGCCAGCAGTGATTACACAGATACGCAGTATTTT,CASSDYTDTQYF,NA,NA,TRBV11-3,TRBJ2-3
TGCGCCAGCAGCCAGGATTATACTCTCGAGCAGTTCTTC,CASSQDYTLEQFF,NA,NA,TRBV4-3,TRBJ2-1
TGTGCCATCAGTGAGACCGGACAGAGCTCTGGGGCCAACGTCCTGACTTTC,CAISETGQSSGANVLTF,few,NA,TRBV10-3,TRBJ2-6
TGTGCCAGCAGCCCGGTGTCGGCCTACGAGCAGTACTTC,CASSPVSAYEQYF,NA,NA,TRBV7-9,TRBJ2-7